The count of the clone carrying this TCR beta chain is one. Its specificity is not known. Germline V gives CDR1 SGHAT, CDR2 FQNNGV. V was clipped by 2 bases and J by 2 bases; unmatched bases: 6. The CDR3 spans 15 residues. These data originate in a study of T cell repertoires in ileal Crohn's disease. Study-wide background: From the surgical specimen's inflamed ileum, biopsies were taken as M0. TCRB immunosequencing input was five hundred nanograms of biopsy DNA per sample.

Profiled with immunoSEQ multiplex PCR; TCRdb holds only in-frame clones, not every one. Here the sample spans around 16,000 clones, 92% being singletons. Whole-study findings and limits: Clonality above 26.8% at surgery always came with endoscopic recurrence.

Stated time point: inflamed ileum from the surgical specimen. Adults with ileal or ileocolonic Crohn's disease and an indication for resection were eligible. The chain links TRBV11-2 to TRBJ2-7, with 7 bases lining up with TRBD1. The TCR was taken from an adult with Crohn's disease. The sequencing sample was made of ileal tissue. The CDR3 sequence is CASSLMTGPPYEQYF. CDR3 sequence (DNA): TGTGCCAGCAGCTTAATGACAGGGCCACCCTACGAGCAGTACTTC.